Listed below are T cell receptor beta chains from one sample, sequenced in a study of graft-versus-host responses after intestinal transplantation. No cognate antigen is known for these TCRs. Sequencing was performed with immunoSEQ multiplex PCR; in TCRdb, only in-frame clones are kept and a portion is missing. The table has some 87,000 clones, roughly 92% seen once. Material: unstimulated CD4+ T cells sorted from spleen or lymph node cells, obtained before intestinal transplant. The receptors originated from a human donor who received an intestinal transplant. Each CDR3 is given without its conserved first and last residue. Expanded clones are given a class, and other clones once, few, many or no size at all.

J gene: TRBJ2-5; clone size: NA; V gene: TRBV7-6; CDR3 protein: ASSLGQGKTQY
J gene: TRBJ2-1; clone size: NA; V gene: TRBV2; CDR3 protein: ASMRSSYNEQF
J gene: TRBJ2-5; clone size: NA; V gene: TRBV15; CDR3 protein: ATSRTPGLELETQY
J gene: TRBJ1-2; clone size: NA; V gene: TRBV19; CDR3 protein: ASSLGLGAGLDGYT
J gene: TRBJ2-5; clone size: NA; V gene: TRBV7-3; CDR3 protein: ASSPSGSRETQY
J gene: TRBJ2-5; clone size: NA; V gene: TRBV28; CDR3 protein: ASSFPGARQETQY
J gene: TRBJ2-1; clone size: NA; V gene: TRBV18; CDR3 protein: ASSPGTSGSFHEQF
J gene: TRBJ1-1; clone size: NA; V gene: TRBV10-1; CDR3 protein: ASSEQGGTEAF
J gene: TRBJ2-7; clone size: once; V gene: TRBV6-5; CDR3 protein: ASSYGDSSYEQY
J gene: TRBJ2-1; clone size: once; V gene: TRBV28; CDR3 protein: ASSFSVPAQQF
J gene: TRBJ2-5; clone size: once; V gene: TRBV10-1; CDR3 protein: ASSQGVEETQY
J gene: TRBJ2-7; clone size: NA; V gene: TRBV18; CDR3 protein: ASSPPGSYEQY
J gene: TRBJ1-4; clone size: NA; V gene: TRBV27; CDR3 protein: ASSATPYEKLF
J gene: TRBJ1-1; clone size: NA; V gene: TRBV10-1; CDR3 protein: ASSVGGVTEAF
J gene: TRBJ2-7; clone size: NA; V gene: TRBV6-5; CDR3 protein: ATQSGDEQY
J gene: TRBJ2-1; clone size: NA; V gene: TRBV19; CDR3 protein: ASSRMTSLYNEQF
J gene: TRBJ1-2; clone size: NA; V gene: TRBV9; CDR3 protein: ASSDRSTGVFYGYT
J gene: TRBJ2-1; clone size: NA; V gene: TRBV5-1; CDR3 protein: ASSSGLANAYNEQF
J gene: TRBJ2-5; clone size: NA; V gene: TRBV7-9; CDR3 protein: ASSLSAIGRETQY
J gene: TRBJ2-1; clone size: NA; V gene: TRBV9; CDR3 protein: ASSNGTPGITHNEQF
J gene: TRBJ2-1; clone size: NA; V gene: TRBV11-1; CDR3 protein: ASSSRHERTGTEQF
J gene: TRBJ2-7; clone size: NA; V gene: TRBV5-1; CDR3 protein: ASRKLAESEQY
J gene: TRBJ1-2; clone size: once; V gene: TRBV19; CDR3 protein: ASSIGQGFYGYT
J gene: TRBJ2-2; clone size: NA; V gene: TRBV11-3; CDR3 protein: ASSLDRYTGELF
J gene: TRBJ2-5; clone size: NA; V gene: TRBV10-3; CDR3 protein: APGQGLEETQY